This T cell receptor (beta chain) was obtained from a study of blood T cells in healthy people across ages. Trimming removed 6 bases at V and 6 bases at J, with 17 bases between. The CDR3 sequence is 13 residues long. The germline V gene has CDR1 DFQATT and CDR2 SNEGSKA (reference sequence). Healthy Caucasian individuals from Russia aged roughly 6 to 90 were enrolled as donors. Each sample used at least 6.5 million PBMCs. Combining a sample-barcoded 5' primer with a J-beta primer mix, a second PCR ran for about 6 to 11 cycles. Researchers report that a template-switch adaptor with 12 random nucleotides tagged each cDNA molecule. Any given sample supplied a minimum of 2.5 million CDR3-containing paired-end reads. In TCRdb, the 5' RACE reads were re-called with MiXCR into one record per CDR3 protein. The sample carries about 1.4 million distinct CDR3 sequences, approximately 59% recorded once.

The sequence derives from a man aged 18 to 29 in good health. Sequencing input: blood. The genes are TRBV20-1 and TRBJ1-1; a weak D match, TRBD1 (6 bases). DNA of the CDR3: TGCAGTGCCACGAGACAGGTTCTCCCTGAAGCTTTCTTT. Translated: CSATRQVLPEAFF.